The sequence of this TCR beta chain was determined in a study of PD-1 blockade in classical Hodgkin lymphoma. In the study overall: The study gave patients nivolumab 3 mg/kg intravenously every 2 weeks. Regarding the study as a whole: Healthy donors reportedly exceeded newly diagnosed patients in baseline TCR diversity.

The method was immunoSEQ multiplex PCR; TCRdb's version includes in-frame clones alone and lacks a portion of them. Here the sample spans 70,000 or so clones, 71% being singletons. Trimming cost V 4 bases and J 7 bases; bases outside gene matches: 2. Germline assignment: CDR1 KGHSH and CDR2 LQKENI. This CDR3 comprises 12 residues. In every patient, relapse followed autologous stem cell transplantation, while exposure to brentuximab vedotin differed. The study recorded best responses of complete response, partial response or progressive disease. Concerning this clone itself: The antigen is undetermined.

This material consisted of peripheral blood mononuclear cells (PBMCs), taken before the second cycle of nivolumab. The chain is built from TRBV18 and TRBJ1-2; 8 positions agree with TRBD1. This sequence originates from a human donor with classical Hodgkin lymphoma. The CDR3 is CASSLDRGGYTF. The CDR3, as DNA: TGTGCCAGCTCACTTGACAGGGGTGGCTACACCTTC.